The 12 T cell receptor beta chains given below trace back to one sample, sequenced in a study of OX40 agonist ivuxolimab in advanced cancers. Receptors were amplified or captured by the immunoSEQ multiplex PCR assay. The table comes from immuneACCESS by way of TCRdb, which keeps in-frame sequences with V and J called. Part of the clones is missing from these tables; in studies checked, under half for an unresolved V gene and the rest for unknown reasons. This sample gives approximately 40,000 clones in total; 85% to 90% of them show up just once. Roughly 12% of the sample goes to the ten largest clones. The sequenced sample was CD4+ or CD8+ T cells sorted from blood, obtained in a trial of the OX40 agonist ivuxolimab. The origin of the receptors is an adult with an advanced solid tumor such as melanoma, head and neck, liver or kidney cancer.

The chain is built from TRBV7-9 and TRBJ2-7; tentatively, D is TRBD2 (6 bases). Germline V gene sequence: CDR1 SEHNR, CDR2 FQNEAQ (reference sequence). Trimming shortened V by 6 bases and J by 3 bases, and 18 bases separated the two germline ends. The CDR3 has 15 residues. The chain's CDR3 is CASSPTSGHRYEQYF. In DNA form, the CDR3 reads TGTGCCAGCAGTCCGACGAGCGGGCACCGCTACGAGCAGTACTTC.

This sequence joins TRBV7-3 and TRBJ2-7; 11 bases are shared with TRBD1. CDR1 and CDR2 (germline): SGHTA, FQGTGA. The CDR3 has 17 residues. The V segment lost 2 bases and the J segment 0 bases; nucleotides outside the gene matches: 6. The chain's CDR3 is CASSLGTGGLLSYEQYF. For the CDR3, the DNA is TGTGCCAGCAGCTTAGGGACAGGGGGGTTGCTCTCCTACGAGCAGTACTTC.

The rearrangement uses TRBV4-3 and TRBJ2-1; TRBD2 matches at 15 bases. Trimming removed 4 bases from V and 10 bases from J; junction bases left unmatched: 11. The CDR3 contains 17 residues. Germline lookup yields CDR1 LGHNA and CDR2 YSLEER. CDR3 sequence (DNA): TGCGCCAGCAGCCCAGGGCCCGGGACTAGCGGGGGGCGGGAGCAGTTCTTC. Encoded protein: CASSPGPGTSGGREQFF.

J is TRBJ2-5 and V is TRBV11-2; D remains ambiguous. Germline values: CDR1 SGHAT, CDR2 FQNNGV. V lost 1 base, J lost 2 bases, and 8 bases lay in between. This CDR3 contains 14 residues. CDR3 DNA: TGTGCCAGCAGCTTAGGTGGCAGGCAAGAGACCCAGTACTTC. Encoded protein: CASSLGGRQETQYF.

The chain uses TRBV5-8 and TRBJ2-1; 7 positions match TRBD1. J was trimmed by 5 bases and V by 1 base; bases with no gene match: 12. CDR3 length: 17 residues. Germline-derived CDR1 and CDR2 are SGHTS and YDEGEE. The CDR3 region is CASSLRDMDRTHNEQFF. The CDR3 nucleotides read TGTGCCAGCAGCTTGCGGGATATGGACAGGACTCACAATGAGCAGTTCTTC.

This clone has just one count. J is TRBJ2-1 and V is TRBV28; D call uncertain. The CDR3 has 14 amino acids. The germline gives CDR1 MDHEN, CDR2 SYDVKM. V shed 5 bases and J shed 12 bases, with 20 bases lying between them. DNA of the CDR3: TGTGCCAGCAGTCTTGACTCAGGCTGGGTGCGGCAGTTCTTC. Translation: CASSLDSGWVRQFF.

This chain links TRBV7-6 with TRBJ2-7; 10 bases line up with TRBD1. After removal of 5 bases from V and 0 bases from J, the junction contained 7 bases not matched to a gene. The CDR3 is 16 residues long. Germline values: CDR1 SGHVS, CDR2 FNYEAQ. CDR3 region: CASSPTGQGSSYEQYF. The CDR3 DNA reads as TGTGCCAGCAGCCCCACGGGACAGGGGAGCTCCTACGAGCAGTACTTC.

CDR3 sequence (DNA): TGTGCCAGCAGCTTATTTCAGGGGGCCGAGCAGTACTTC. Translation gives CASSLFQGAEQYF. The chain is built from TRBV11-2 and TRBJ2-7; 8 nucleotides line up with TRBD1. This CDR3 is 13 amino acids long. Germline lookup yields CDR1 SGHAT and CDR2 FQNNGV. V shed 2 bases and J 6 bases; nucleotides not matched to a gene: 3.

The rearrangement joins TRBV6-6 to TRBJ1-2; D is possibly TRBD1 (6 bases). The V and J ends lost 9 bases and 1 base respectively, with 9 bases between them. There are 12 residues in the CDR3. Per the germline V gene, CDR1 is MNHNY and CDR2 is SVGAGI (reference sequence). CDR3 sequence (DNA): TGTGCCAGTTCACAGGGTAACTATGGCTACACCTTC. Encoded protein: CASSQGNYGYTF.

The chain employs TRBV19 and TRBJ2-1; the match to TRBD2 covers 7 bases. The CDR3 length is 15 residues. CDR1 and CDR2 (germline): LNHDA, SQIVND (reference sequence). V dropped 5 bases and J dropped 6; count of bases not matched to a gene: 10. This chain's CDR3 is CASSSGGSYSNEQFF. DNA for the CDR3: TGTGCCAGTAGTTCCGGGGGGTCTTATAGCAATGAGCAGTTCTTC.

The CDR3 DNA reads TGTGCCAGCAGTTACCCTCCGGACGAGCAGTACTTC. This gives the protein CASSYPPDEQYF. J is TRBJ2-7 and V is TRBV6-5; D gene uncertain. V dropped 2 bases and J dropped 5 bases, with 7 bases sitting between them. The CDR3 has 12 amino acids. In germline, CDR1 is MNHEY, CDR2 SVGAGI.

The chain joins TRBV2 to TRBJ2-7, with 8 positions matching TRBD2. This CDR3 is 16 amino acids long. J gave up 3 bases and V 4 bases, and 11 bases lay outside the gene matches. The germline gives CDR1 SNHLY, CDR2 FYNNEI. In nucleotides, the CDR3 is TGTGCCAGCAGTGCACCGCGGGAGGAACCCGTCTACGAGCAGTACTTC. Its protein is CASSAPREEPVYEQYF.